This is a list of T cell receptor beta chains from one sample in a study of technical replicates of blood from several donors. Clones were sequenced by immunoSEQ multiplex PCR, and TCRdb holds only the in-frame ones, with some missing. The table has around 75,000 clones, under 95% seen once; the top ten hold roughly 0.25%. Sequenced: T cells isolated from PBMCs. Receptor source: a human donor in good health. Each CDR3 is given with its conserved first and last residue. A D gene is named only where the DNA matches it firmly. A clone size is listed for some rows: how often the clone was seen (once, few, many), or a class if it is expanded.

CDR3 DNA: TGTGCCAGCAGCCCGGGGAGGGGGGTGAACACTGAAGCTTTCTTT; CDR3 protein: CASSPGRGVNTEAFF; J gene: TRBJ1-1; D gene: .; clone size: .; V gene: TRBV7-6
CDR3 DNA: TGTGCCTGGAGTTTACTGGGCGGGGGGCAAGAGACCCAGTACTTC; CDR3 protein: CAWSLLGGGQETQYF; J gene: TRBJ2-5; D gene: TRBD2; clone size: few; V gene: TRBV30
CDR3 DNA: TGCAGCGTTGGGCCGCCCCGGGGGGGGCGTGGGGAGACCCAGTACTTC; CDR3 protein: CSVGPPRGGRGETQYF; J gene: TRBJ2-5; D gene: TRBD2; clone size: .; V gene: TRBV29-1
CDR3 DNA: TGCGCCAGCAGCCCCGGGGGGGCCGAACACGAGCAGTACTTC; CDR3 protein: CASSPGGAEHEQYF; J gene: TRBJ2-7; D gene: TRBD2; clone size: .; V gene: TRBV5-1
CDR3 DNA: TGCGCCAGCAGCTTGGGGGACAGGAACACTGAAGCTTTCTTT; CDR3 protein: CASSLGDRNTEAFF; J gene: TRBJ1-1; D gene: TRBD1; clone size: .; V gene: TRBV5-1
CDR3 DNA: TGTGCCAGCAGTTACTCAGGGGTATCTGGCTACACCTTC; CDR3 protein: CASSYSGVSGYTF; J gene: TRBJ1-2; D gene: .; clone size: .; V gene: TRBV6-5
CDR3 DNA: TGTGCCAGCAGCTTAGAAACGCCCCGCAGGAATGAGCAGTTCTTC; CDR3 protein: CASSLETPRRNEQFF; J gene: TRBJ2-1; D gene: .; clone size: .; V gene: TRBV7-3
CDR3 DNA: TGTGCCAGCAGCCAATGGACAGGTCCGGACTACCACACCTTC; CDR3 protein: CASSQWTGPDYHTF; J gene: TRBJ1-2; D gene: TRBD1; clone size: .; V gene: TRBV4-2
CDR3 DNA: TGTGCCAGCAGGGGCAGGGAAGAGACCCAGTACTTC; CDR3 protein: CASRGREETQYF; J gene: TRBJ2-5; D gene: .; clone size: .; V gene: TRBV7-6
CDR3 DNA: TGTGCCAGCAGCCAGGGCACGAACACTGAAGCTTTCTTT; CDR3 protein: CASSQGTNTEAFF; J gene: TRBJ1-1; D gene: .; clone size: .; V gene: TRBV4-2
CDR3 DNA: TGTGCCATCAGTGAAACAGGGGTGGATGGCTACACCTTC; CDR3 protein: CAISETGVDGYTF; J gene: TRBJ1-2; D gene: TRBD1; clone size: .; V gene: TRBV10-3
CDR3 DNA: TGTGCCAGCAGCGTAGTCGGAGCGGGGGAAGATGAGCAGTACTTC; CDR3 protein: CASSVVGAGEDEQYF; J gene: TRBJ2-7; D gene: TRBD2; clone size: .; V gene: TRBV9
CDR3 DNA: TGTGCCAGCAGCTTACTCCAGGTTTCCTCTGGAAACACCATATATTTT; CDR3 protein: CASSLLQVSSGNTIYF; J gene: TRBJ1-3; D gene: .; clone size: .; V gene: TRBV11-3
CDR3 DNA: TGTGCCAGCAGAATCTCAGGCGGGGGGGGAGGCTCTGAGCAGTACTTC; CDR3 protein: CASRISGGGGGSEQYF; J gene: TRBJ2-4; D gene: TRBD2; clone size: .; V gene: TRBV2
CDR3 DNA: TGTGCCAGCAGCCTTAACAGGGTTCGCGCAGATACGCAGTATTTT; CDR3 protein: CASSLNRVRADTQYF; J gene: TRBJ2-3; D gene: .; clone size: .; V gene: TRBV11-2
CDR3 DNA: TGTGCCACCAGCAGAGACCGGATAACAGGGAGAGATAAACTGTTTTTT; CDR3 protein: CATSRDRITGRDKLFF; J gene: TRBJ1-4; D gene: .; clone size: .; V gene: TRBV15
CDR3 DNA: TGCAGCGTTCAAGGGACTAGCGGGAGGTGGGGCACAGATACGCAGTATTTT; CDR3 protein: CSVQGTSGRWGTDTQYF; J gene: TRBJ2-3; D gene: TRBD2; clone size: .; V gene: TRBV29-1
CDR3 DNA: TGTGCCAGCAGCTTGGCCAACAGGGGGGAGACCCAGTACTTC; CDR3 protein: CASSLANRGETQYF; J gene: TRBJ2-5; D gene: TRBD1; clone size: .; V gene: TRBV5-6
CDR3 DNA: TGTGCCAGCAGGAGGGGGAATTTTCGGGAAATCTATGGCTACACCTTC; CDR3 protein: CASRRGNFREIYGYTF; J gene: TRBJ1-2; D gene: .; clone size: .; V gene: TRBV5-4
CDR3 DNA: TGCAGCGCCACTATAACAGGGGGCATGGAAGAAAAACTGTTTTTT; CDR3 protein: CSATITGGMEEKLFF; J gene: TRBJ1-4; D gene: TRBD1; clone size: .; V gene: TRBV29-1
CDR3 DNA: TGTGCCACTCAAACCCGACAGGGACGCGAGTACTTC; CDR3 protein: CATQTRQGREYF; J gene: TRBJ2-4; D gene: TRBD1; clone size: .; V gene: TRBV28
CDR3 DNA: TGCGCCAGCAGCCAGACGACTGCCACAGATACGCAGTATTTT; CDR3 protein: CASSQTTATDTQYF; J gene: TRBJ2-3; D gene: .; clone size: few; V gene: TRBV4-1
CDR3 DNA: TGTGCCAGCAGACAACCAACTAGCGGATCCTACGAGCAGTACTTC; CDR3 protein: CASRQPTSGSYEQYF; J gene: TRBJ2-7; D gene: TRBD2; clone size: .; V gene: TRBV2
CDR3 DNA: TGTGCCAGCAGCAATATAGGAGGGGGCTGGGAGACCCAGTACTTC; CDR3 protein: CASSNIGGGWETQYF; J gene: TRBJ2-5; D gene: .; clone size: .; V gene: TRBV11-3
CDR3 DNA: TGCGCCAGCAGCCACGCGGTGAGTAACACTGAAGCTTTCTTT; CDR3 protein: CASSHAVSNTEAFF; J gene: TRBJ1-1; D gene: .; clone size: .; V gene: TRBV4-1
CDR3 DNA: TGTGCCTGGAGTCCAGGGCCCTTCCCCCTCCACTTT; CDR3 protein: CAWSPGPFPLHF; J gene: TRBJ1-6; D gene: .; clone size: .; V gene: TRBV30
CDR3 DNA: TGTGCCAGCAGTTTATTTGGGGAAACAGGGGGCAATCAGCCCCAGCATTTT; CDR3 protein: CASSLFGETGGNQPQHF; J gene: TRBJ1-5; D gene: TRBD1; clone size: .; V gene: TRBV28
CDR3 DNA: TGTGCCAGCAGCGATTCCGGGACAGAATTTTTTCGTGAGCAGTTCTTC; CDR3 protein: CASSDSGTEFFREQFF; J gene: TRBJ2-1; D gene: TRBD1; clone size: .; V gene: TRBV7-8
CDR3 DNA: TGTGCCAGCAGCTTGGAACAGGGGGTGAACTATGGCTACACCTTC; CDR3 protein: CASSLEQGVNYGYTF; J gene: TRBJ1-2; D gene: TRBD1; clone size: .; V gene: TRBV5-5
CDR3 DNA: TGTGCCTGGAGTTTTGGGGGGAAGGCACAGCCCCAGCATTTT; CDR3 protein: CAWSFGGKAQPQHF; J gene: TRBJ1-5; D gene: .; clone size: .; V gene: TRBV30
CDR3 DNA: TGTGCCAGCAGCGTAGCGATCCGGGACTTTAACAATGAGCAGTTCTTC; CDR3 protein: CASSVAIRDFNNEQFF; J gene: TRBJ2-1; D gene: .; clone size: .; V gene: TRBV9
CDR3 DNA: TGTGCCAGCAGTGGCATGGAGGGGACTGAAGCTTTCTTT; CDR3 protein: CASSGMEGTEAFF; J gene: TRBJ1-1; D gene: .; clone size: .; V gene: TRBV6-5
CDR3 DNA: TGTGCCAGCAGCCCGAAAAGAGCTACCACAGATACGCAGTATTTT; CDR3 protein: CASSPKRATTDTQYF; J gene: TRBJ2-3; D gene: .; clone size: .; V gene: TRBV7-8
CDR3 DNA: TGCGCCAGCAAGCGGCTAGCGGGGGCAGATACGCAGTATTTT; CDR3 protein: CASKRLAGADTQYF; J gene: TRBJ2-3; D gene: TRBD2; clone size: once; V gene: TRBV5-1
CDR3 DNA: TGTGCCAGCAGTGAAGGGTTGCGCTCCTACGAGCAGTACTTC; CDR3 protein: CASSEGLRSYEQYF; J gene: TRBJ2-7; D gene: .; clone size: .; V gene: TRBV6-1
CDR3 DNA: TGTGCCAGCAGCCTAGTTAGTGGGCAAGAGACCCAGTACTTC; CDR3 protein: CASSLVSGQETQYF; J gene: TRBJ2-5; D gene: .; clone size: .; V gene: TRBV5-4
CDR3 DNA: TGTGCCAGTAGGGTGAGCGGGGGGAGAGAGACCCAGTACTTC; CDR3 protein: CASRVSGGRETQYF; J gene: TRBJ2-5; D gene: TRBD2; clone size: .; V gene: TRBV19
CDR3 DNA: TGTGCCAGCAGCACCAGACAGGGGTTAGGCTCTGGGGCCAACGTCCTGACTTTC; CDR3 protein: CASSTRQGLGSGANVLTF; J gene: TRBJ2-6; D gene: TRBD1; clone size: .; V gene: TRBV9
CDR3 DNA: TGCGCCAGCAGCGGCCCGACCCCGGGGTCGTCTTCCCAAGAGACCCAGTACTTC; CDR3 protein: CASSGPTPGSSSQETQYF; J gene: TRBJ2-5; D gene: .; clone size: .; V gene: TRBV4-1
CDR3 DNA: TGCAGCGTACCTTCAGGGGGCTCGAACGAGCAGTACTTC; CDR3 protein: CSVPSGGSNEQYF; J gene: TRBJ2-7; D gene: TRBD1; clone size: .; V gene: TRBV29-1
CDR3 DNA: TGCGCCAGCAGCTTTCGGACGGGAAACAATCTTGTCAAAAACATTCAGTACTTC; CDR3 protein: CASSFRTGNNLVKNIQYF; J gene: TRBJ2-4; D gene: .; clone size: .; V gene: TRBV5-1
CDR3 DNA: TGTGCCAGCCTCCGGGACATGGGTACAGATACGCAGTATTTT; CDR3 protein: CASLRDMGTDTQYF; J gene: TRBJ2-3; D gene: .; clone size: .; V gene: TRBV6-6
CDR3 DNA: TGTGCCATCAGAGGGGACAATCAGCCCCAGCATTTT; CDR3 protein: CAIRGDNQPQHF; J gene: TRBJ1-5; D gene: .; clone size: .; V gene: TRBV10-3
CDR3 DNA: TGTGCCAGCTCACCGTCTTTTCCCGCAGGGCTAAGGGACACTGAAGCTTTCTTT; CDR3 protein: CASSPSFPAGLRDTEAFF; J gene: TRBJ1-1; D gene: .; clone size: .; V gene: TRBV18
CDR3 DNA: TGTGCCAGTAGTATAGGGCTAGCGGAGTTCCTCCAAGAGACCCAGTACTTC; CDR3 protein: CASSIGLAEFLQETQYF; J gene: TRBJ2-5; D gene: TRBD2; clone size: once; V gene: TRBV19
CDR3 DNA: TGTGCCAGCAGCACTAGCGGGAGCTACGAGCAGTACTTC; CDR3 protein: CASSTSGSYEQYF; J gene: TRBJ2-7; D gene: TRBD2; clone size: .; V gene: TRBV9
CDR3 DNA: TGTGCCAGTAAAGAGGGAGCGGGCGATCAGCCCCAGCATTTT; CDR3 protein: CASKEGAGDQPQHF; J gene: TRBJ1-5; D gene: .; clone size: .; V gene: TRBV19
CDR3 DNA: TGTGCCAGCAGGCCCGAGGCCACAGATACGCAGTATTTT; CDR3 protein: CASRPEATDTQYF; J gene: TRBJ2-3; D gene: .; clone size: once; V gene: TRBV6-5
CDR3 DNA: TGTGCCAGCAGCCGTAGCGGGGGGGCCCACAATGAGCAGTTCTTC; CDR3 protein: CASSRSGGAHNEQFF; J gene: TRBJ2-1; D gene: TRBD2; clone size: .; V gene: TRBV4-2
CDR3 DNA: TGTGCCAGCAGCTCCCCATCGAGAACCCCCACAGATACGCAGTATTTT; CDR3 protein: CASSSPSRTPTDTQYF; J gene: TRBJ2-3; D gene: .; clone size: .; V gene: TRBV11-2
CDR3 DNA: TGTGCCAGCAGTGAAGGGGCGATTTCCGATGGCTACACCTTC; CDR3 protein: CASSEGAISDGYTF; J gene: TRBJ1-2; D gene: .; clone size: .; V gene: TRBV6-1
CDR3 DNA: TGTGCCAGCAGTTGGTTCCGGGGTTCGGGCACTGAAGCTTTCTTT; CDR3 protein: CASSWFRGSGTEAFF; J gene: TRBJ1-1; D gene: .; clone size: .; V gene: TRBV6-5
CDR3 DNA: TGTGCCAGTACCCCGGGACGGGGGAACTATGGCTACACCTTC; CDR3 protein: CASTPGRGNYGYTF; J gene: TRBJ1-2; D gene: .; clone size: .; V gene: TRBV19
CDR3 DNA: TGCAGCGTTGAGACAGGGCTGGACACTGAAGCTTTCTTT; CDR3 protein: CSVETGLDTEAFF; J gene: TRBJ1-1; D gene: TRBD1; clone size: few; V gene: TRBV29-1
CDR3 DNA: TGTGCCAGCAGCGTACAGGGGGCCTTTAACCAAGAGACCCAGTACTTC; CDR3 protein: CASSVQGAFNQETQYF; J gene: TRBJ2-5; D gene: TRBD1; clone size: .; V gene: TRBV9